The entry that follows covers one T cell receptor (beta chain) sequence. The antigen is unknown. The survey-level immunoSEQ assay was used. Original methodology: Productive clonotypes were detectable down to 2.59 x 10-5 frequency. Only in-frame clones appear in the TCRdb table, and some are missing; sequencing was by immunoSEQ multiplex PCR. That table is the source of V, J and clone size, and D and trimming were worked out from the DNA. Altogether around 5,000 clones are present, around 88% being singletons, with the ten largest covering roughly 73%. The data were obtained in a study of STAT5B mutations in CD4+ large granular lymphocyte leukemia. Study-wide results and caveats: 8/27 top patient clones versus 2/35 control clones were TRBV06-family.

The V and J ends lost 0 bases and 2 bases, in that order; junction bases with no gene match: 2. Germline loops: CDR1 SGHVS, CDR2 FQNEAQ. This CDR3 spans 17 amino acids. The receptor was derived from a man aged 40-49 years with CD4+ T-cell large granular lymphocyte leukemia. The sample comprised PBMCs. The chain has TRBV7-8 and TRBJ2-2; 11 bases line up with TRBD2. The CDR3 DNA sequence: TGTGCCAGCAGCTTAGCGGGACTAGCGGTTAACACCGGGGAGCTGTTTTTT. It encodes CASSLAGLAVNTGELFF.